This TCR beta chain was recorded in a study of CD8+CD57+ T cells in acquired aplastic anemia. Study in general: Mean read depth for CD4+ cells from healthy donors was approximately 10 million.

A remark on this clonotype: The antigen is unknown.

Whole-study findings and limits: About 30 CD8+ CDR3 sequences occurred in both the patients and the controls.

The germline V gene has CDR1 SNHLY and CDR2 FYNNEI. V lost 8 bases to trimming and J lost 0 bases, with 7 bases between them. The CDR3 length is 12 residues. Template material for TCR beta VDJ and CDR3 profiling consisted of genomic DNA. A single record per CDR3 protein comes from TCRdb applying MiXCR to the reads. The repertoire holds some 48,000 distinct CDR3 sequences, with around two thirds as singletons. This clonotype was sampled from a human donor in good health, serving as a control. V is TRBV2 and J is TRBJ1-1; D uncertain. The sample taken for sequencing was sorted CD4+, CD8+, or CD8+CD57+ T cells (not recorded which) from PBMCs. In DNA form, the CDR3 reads TGTGCCAGCGGCCGGTTGAACACTGAAGCTTTCTTT. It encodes CASGRLNTEAFF.